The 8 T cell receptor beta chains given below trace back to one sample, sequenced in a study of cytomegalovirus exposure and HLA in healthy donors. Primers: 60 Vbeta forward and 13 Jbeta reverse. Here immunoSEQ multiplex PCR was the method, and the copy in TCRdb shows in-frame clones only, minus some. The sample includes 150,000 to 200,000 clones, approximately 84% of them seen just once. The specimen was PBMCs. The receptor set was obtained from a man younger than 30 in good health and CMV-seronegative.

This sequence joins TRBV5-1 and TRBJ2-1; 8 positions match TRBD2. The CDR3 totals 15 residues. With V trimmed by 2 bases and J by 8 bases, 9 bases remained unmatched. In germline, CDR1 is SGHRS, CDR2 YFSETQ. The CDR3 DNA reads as TGCGCCAGCAGCTTCATAAACGGGGGGGCCGATGAGCAGTTCTTC. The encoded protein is CASSFINGGADEQFF. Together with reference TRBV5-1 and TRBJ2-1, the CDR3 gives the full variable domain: KAGVTQTPRYLIKTRGQQVTLSCSPISGHRSVSWYQQTPGQGLQFLFEYFSETQRNKGNFPGRFSGRQFSNSRSEMNVSTLELGDSALYLCASSFINGGADEQFFGPGTRLTVL.

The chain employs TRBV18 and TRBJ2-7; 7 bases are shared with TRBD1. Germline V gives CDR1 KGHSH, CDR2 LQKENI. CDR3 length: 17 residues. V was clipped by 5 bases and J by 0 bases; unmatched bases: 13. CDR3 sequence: CASSEFARTGTSYEQYF. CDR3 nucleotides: TGTGCCAGCTCAGAATTTGCGCGGACAGGAACCTCCTACGAGCAGTACTTC.

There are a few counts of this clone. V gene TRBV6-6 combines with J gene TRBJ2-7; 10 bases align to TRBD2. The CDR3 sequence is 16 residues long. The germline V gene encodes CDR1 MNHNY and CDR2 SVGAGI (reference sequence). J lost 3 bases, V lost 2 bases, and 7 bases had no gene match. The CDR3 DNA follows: TGTGCCAGCAGTTACGGAGCGGGAGGGAGTCTCTACGAGCAGTACTTC. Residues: CASSYGAGGSLYEQYF.

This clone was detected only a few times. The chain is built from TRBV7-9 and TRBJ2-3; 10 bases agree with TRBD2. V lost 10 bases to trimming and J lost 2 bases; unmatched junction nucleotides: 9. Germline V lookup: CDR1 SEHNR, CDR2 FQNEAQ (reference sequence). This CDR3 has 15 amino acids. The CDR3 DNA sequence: TGTGCCAACGATCAACTAGCGGGACTCACAGATACGCAGTATTTT. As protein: CANDQLAGLTDTQYF.

In nucleotides, the CDR3 is TGTGCCAGCAGCTTAGAGCGACTAGCGAGACGGAAGTTCTTC. This translates into CASSLERLARRKFF. This rearrangement joins TRBV11-2 to TRBJ2-1; TRBD2 agrees at 8 bases. The CDR3 is 14 amino acids. Germline CDR1 SGHAT, CDR2 FQNNGV. V lost 0 bases and J lost 14; bases outside the gene matches: 9.

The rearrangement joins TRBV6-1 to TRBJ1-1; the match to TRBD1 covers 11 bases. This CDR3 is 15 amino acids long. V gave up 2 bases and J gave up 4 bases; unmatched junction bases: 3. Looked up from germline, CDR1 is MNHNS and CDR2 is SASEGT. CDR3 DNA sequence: TGTGCCAGCAGTGAAACCGGGACAGGGGGCACTGAAGCTTTCTTT. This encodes CASSETGTGGTEAFF.

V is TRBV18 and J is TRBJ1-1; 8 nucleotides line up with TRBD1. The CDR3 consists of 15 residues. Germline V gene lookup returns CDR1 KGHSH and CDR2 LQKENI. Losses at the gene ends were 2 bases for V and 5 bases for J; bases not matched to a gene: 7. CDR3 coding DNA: TGTGCCAGCTCACCAATGCAGGGGGCGGGTACTGAAGCTTTCTTT. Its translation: CASSPMQGAGTEAFF.

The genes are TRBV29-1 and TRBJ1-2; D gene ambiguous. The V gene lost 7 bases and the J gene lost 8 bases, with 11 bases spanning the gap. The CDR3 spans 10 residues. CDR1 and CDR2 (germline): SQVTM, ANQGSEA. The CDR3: CSAGPGGYTF. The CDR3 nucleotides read TGCAGCGCTGGGCCGGGGGGCTACACCTTC.